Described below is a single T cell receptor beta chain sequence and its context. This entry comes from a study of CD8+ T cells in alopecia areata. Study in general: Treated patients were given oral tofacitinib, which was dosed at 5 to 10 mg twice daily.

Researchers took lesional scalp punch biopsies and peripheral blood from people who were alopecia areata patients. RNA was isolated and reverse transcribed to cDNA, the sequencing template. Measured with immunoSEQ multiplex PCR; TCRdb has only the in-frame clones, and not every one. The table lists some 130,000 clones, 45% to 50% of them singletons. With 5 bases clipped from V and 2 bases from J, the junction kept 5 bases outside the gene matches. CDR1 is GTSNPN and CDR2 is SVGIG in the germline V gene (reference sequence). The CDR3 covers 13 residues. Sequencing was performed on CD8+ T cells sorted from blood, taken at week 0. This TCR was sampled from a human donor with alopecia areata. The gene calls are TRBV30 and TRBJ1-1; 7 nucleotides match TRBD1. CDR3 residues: CAWSRDSNTEAFF. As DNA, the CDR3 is TGTGCCTGGTCCCGGGACAGTAACACTGAAGCTTTCTTT.